This entry is about one TCR beta chain. This entry comes from a study of PD-L1 blockade in urothelial cancer. Overall study context: Males with bladder-origin urothelial cancer constituted most of the roughly 29 patients.

Synthetic TCR analog templates were added to each PCR reaction. TCRdb keeps only in-frame clones here, not all; method: immunoSEQ multiplex PCR. The sample yields tens of thousands of clones, 81% seen once. Germline lookup yields CDR1 SGHAT and CDR2 FQNNGV. The CDR3 spans 15 residues. V was trimmed by 6 bases and J by 9 bases, leaving 21 bases between them. Indicated time point: pretreatment peripheral blood. Patients were living with locally advanced or metastatic urothelial carcinoma. This clonotype was obtained from a man in his 70s with urothelial cancer. The material was PBMCs, obtained around atezolizumab (anti-PD-L1) treatment. The rearrangement uses TRBV11-2 and TRBJ2-1; perhaps TRBD2 as D (8 bases). The DNA of the CDR3 is TGTGCCAGCAGTTCCAGGGGGGTGGCGGGAGGTGAGCAGTTCTTC. Translation gives CASSSRGVAGGEQFF.